This T cell receptor (beta chain) was retrieved from a study of cytomegalovirus exposure and HLA in healthy donors (dated by TCRdb to about 2017). Context from the whole study: According to an earlier analysis of several hundred of the donors, 150 million to 200 million T cells yielded some 120 million unique TCR beta sequences and around 300 Gb of sequence data. An early release covering 500 to 750 HLA-typed donors comprised approximately 290 gigabases of sequencing data and approximately 80 million unique TCR sequences. Among the approximately 400 genotyped donors, approximately 82% belonged to the genetic ancestry cluster associated with self-reported Caucasian donors. The study aimed to test whether cataloging public T cell receptors could reveal signatures of past pathogen exposure. The T cell repertoires of around 730 subjects were profiled by immunosequencing and related to cytomegalovirus serostatus. Along with the approximately 620-subject first cohort, a separate validation cohort of over a hundred different subjects was used. To predict cytomegalovirus infection status, the study combined high-throughput TCR immunosequencing, statistical association of individual TCRs with disease status, and machine learning. To study patterns of TCR occurrence, a later analysis re-analyzed previously published TCR beta repertoires from 650 to 750 donors and added high-resolution HLA genotyping. Rather than drawing on any new phenotypic data, the later analysis identified candidate immune exposures from TCR beta sequences and the way those sequences occurred across donors. In an earlier analysis of a few hundred of the donors, high-throughput TCR beta sequencing was used to judge whether each TCR beta V gene segment behaved as functional or pseudogenic. Alongside the repertoire data, information on donor age, sex, ethnicity and CMV serostatus was compiled. A later genetic analysis used genome-wide SNP genotypes for about 65% of the 666 donors, treating that subset as a discovery cohort. Every discovery cohort repertoire had been produced on one sequencing platform. Class I and class II HLA loci were covered by the typing at four-digit resolution. The number of typed donors differed by locus: about 620-640 for A, B, C, DRB1 and DQB1; 500 to 550 for DQA1; approximately 610 for DPA1; and 400 to 480 for DPB1. Five DR-DQ haplotypes were handled as single units for association and clustering, since linkage in the cohort was strong. On average, around 240,000 unique TCR beta nucleotide sequences were sequenced per donor among 398 genotyped donors of the cohort, with around 19% of those sequences being non-productive. Overall study results and their limits: Sequencing depth was assumed to be roughly uniform across donors in the presence/absence analyses, though that assumption may not hold. Because counts were too low, about 17 rarely observed V segments, including chromosome 9 orphons, were excluded from the earlier analysis of 500 to 700 of the donors. A cluster of highly shared sequence variants was judged likely to be a technical artifact of the sequencing pipeline. Only TCR beta chains were sequenced in this cohort, and the absence of alpha or paired-chain data limited detectable features. For the cohort, immune exposure information was limited to CMV serostatus. Three of the identified cytomegalovirus-associated TCR beta chains were confirmed in vitro to be specific for cytomegalovirus antigens. In a later analysis, HLA-associated TCR beta chains showed more clonal expansion and lower generation probabilities than non-associated chains that were equally common. Linkage disequilibrium might explain the correlated functional status among segregating V segments, but an unknown experimental factor could not be ruled out. In a later analysis, 16,951 TCR beta sequences were associated with specific HLA alleles at a false discovery rate of 0.05. According to a later analysis, most CMV-associated TCR beta chains appeared to be HLA-restricted, and the HLA associations seemed to be driven largely by CMV exposure. In the study, 150 to 200 TCR beta chains were listed as associated with cytomegalovirus. V-gene and J-gene trimming of TCR beta chains was associated with a missense DCLRE1C variant in a later genetic analysis, and the association was replicated in an independent cohort. While some public TCRs were present in many individuals, most TCR sequences turned up only very rarely across donors. A further reported finding was that TCR beta sequences accurately predicted the HLA-A and HLA-B alleles for most subjects in the first cohort. In a later analysis, the rate of TCR association differed among HLA loci, with DRB1 alleles having the most associated TCRs and HLA-C alleles having the fewest. In a later genetic analysis, fewer N-insertions in productive TCRs were reported among donors in an Asian-associated ancestry cluster than the approximately 710-donor mean. In an earlier analysis of about 600 of the donors, most TCR beta V segments appeared in productive rearrangements about 90% or about 30% of the time, broadly matching IMGT annotations. The authors suggested that the approach could potentially be generalized to other disease states and immunological phenotypes. Some IMGT-functional V segments, including TRBV6-2 and TRBV6-3, could not be distinguished by the 87-base-pair reads and were therefore excluded. A later analysis reported that several top co-occurrence clusters appeared linked to parvovirus B19, influenza, CMV and Epstein-Barr virus. Because HLA typing was missing for some donors at each locus, association tests included only the typed subset. In both the original and validation cohorts, the classifier was reported to diagnose cytomegalovirus status with high specificity and sensitivity. Strong co-occurrence of HLA alleles, especially DR and DQ, made assigning TCR associations to individual alleles difficult.

Comment on this clone: It has no known antigen specificity. No base-level quality is on record; no much larger clone is a single base apart.

The cohort was made up of hundreds of healthy bone marrow donors. All cohort members were sampled while nominally healthy, although unrecorded immune exposures were likely present. The donor was CMV seronegative and belonged to the group of around 350 seronegative cohort members. Each donor provided a peripheral blood sample, and peripheral blood mononuclear cells were used for TCR beta sequencing. Genomic DNA extraction from the blood cell samples was performed with the Qiagen DNeasy Blood Extraction Kit. The library was produced with the immunoSEQ multiplex PCR assay. For the multiplex PCR, a mixture combining 60 forward primers for TCR Vbeta segments and 13 reverse primers for TCR Jbeta segments was used. The CDR3 region of rearranged TCR beta genes was amplified from genomic DNA by a multiplex PCR assay. The Illumina HiSeq System was used to sequence the amplified TCR beta libraries as 87-base-pair reads. The authors' analysis ran thus. Across the 500 to 750 repertoires, a later analysis counted 80 million or so unique TCR beta chains, some 11 million of which were shared by at least two donors. Raw reads were error-corrected and collapsed into unique sequences with a nearest-neighbor algorithm that merged closely related sequences to remove PCR and sequencing errors. CDR3 sequences were aligned to IMGT reference sequences to assign V, D and J gene segments. Each retained sequence needed at least a six-nucleotide match to both a V gene segment and a J gene segment. A rearrangement was called productive if the CDR3 had no stop codons and remained in frame with V and J, and every other rearrangement was called non-productive. CDR3 was defined by IMGT convention, running from the second conserved V-encoded cysteine to the conserved J-encoded phenylalanine. The earlier analysis of a few hundred of the donors excluded sequences that lacked an unambiguous match to a single V gene segment. An earlier analysis of over 450 of the donors classified V segments as functional when productive rearrangements were above 56.7% and as segregating when the standard deviation between donors was above 5%. To diagnose cytomegalovirus status from the catalog of TCR beta chain sequences, a statistical classification framework was built. A later analysis assigned V and J genes by comparing TCR nucleotide sequences with IMGT/GENE-DB human TR gene sequences. Using the TCRdist pipeline, a later analysis assigned CDR3 sequences along with most-parsimonious VDJ recombination scenarios. In a later analysis, every TCR beta chain was defined by the combination of its CDR3 amino acid sequence and its V-gene family, and reads without a unique V-gene family were dropped. As a way to deal with suspected cross-contamination and a sequencing artifact, a later analysis dropped hundreds of nucleotide sequences that were highly shared and had low generation probability. A later analysis calculated a clonal expansion index for each public chain from normalized within-repertoire ranks of inferred template counts. A later analysis computed generation probabilities with a VDJ recombination model fitted to out-of-frame rearrangements, and checked the results against IGoR. A later analysis scored TCR-TCR, TCR-HLA and TCR-CMV co-occurrence with hypergeometric tests, applying a repertoire-size bias correction to TCR pairs. A later analysis estimated false discovery rates by permuting HLA or CMV assignments 20 times. A later analysis grouped co-occurring TCRs with DBSCAN, adding TCRdist sequence similarity when clustering within HLA-allele-positive subsets. Repertoires with fewer than 30,000 or more than 120,000 public chains were left out of co-occurrence clustering, as were five repertoires with anomalous nucleotide sharing. What TCRdb holds here is the immuneACCESS table cut down to in-frame rearrangements. Part of the clones is not present; checked against another copy, under half of the missing clones reflect an unresolved V gene, and the others are unexplained. D and trimming were read from the DNA, whereas the V and J calls and clone size are those reported in that table. For this sample the table gives some 200,000 clones, of which almost 85% were detected only once. 0.58% of the sample belongs to the ten largest clones.

The germline V gene yields SNHLY for CDR1 and FYNNEI for CDR2. The cysteine opens and the phenylalanine closes a CDR3 of 17 amino acids. The kept DNA is CDR3 alone, 51 bases in frame from the first base. For this chain, trimming is 1 base at the V end and 2 bases at the J end, and the number of junction bases without a gene match is 6. The sequenced material came from PBMCs. This clonotype was obtained from a woman between 40 and 50 years old in good health and CMV-seronegative. The chain is made from TRBV2 and TRBJ1-4; 8 central nucleotides agree with TRBD1. The nucleotide sequence reads TGTGCCAGCAGTGAAGTAAGGACAGGGCCCACTAATGAAAAACTGTTTTTT. Its protein is CASSEVRTGPTNEKLFF. The reference TRBV2 and TRBJ1-4 proteins fill in what lies around the CDR3, so the full variable domain reads EPEVTQTPSHQVTQMGQEVILRCVPISNHLYFYWYRQILGQKVEFLVSFYNNEISEKSEIFDDQFSVERPDGSNFTLKIRSTKLEDSAMYFCASSEVRTGPTNEKLFFGSGTQLSVL.